This T cell receptor (beta chain) was obtained from a study of CD8 T cells in ankylosing spondylitis. Concerning this clonotype: Its target is not known.

TCR beta libraries were made by quantitative 5'-RACE with molecular barcodes. TCRdb analysed the 5' RACE reads with MiXCR anew, one entry per CDR3 protein. Of about 840,000 distinct CDR3 sequences in the sample, around 11% were seen once. Germline assignment: CDR1 SGHTA and CDR2 FQGNSA. This CDR3 contains 15 residues. The V end was cut by 1 base, the J end by 3 bases, with 13 bases between. Study-wide points: Blood of patients with ankylosing spondylitis appeared to be characterized by a TCR beta motif of several highly homologous variants. Disease-linked clones were CD8+ and relatively rare in peripheral blood.

The TCR comes from a male donor with ankylosing spondylitis. The rearrangement uses TRBV7-2 and TRBJ2-7; possibly TRBD1 for D (6 bases). Sequenced sample: blood, either unsorted or a sorted T cell fraction (not recorded which). The CDR3 loop reads CASSLVGVQGYEQYF. CDR3 DNA: TGTGCCAGCAGCTTAGTAGGGGTACAGGGCTACGAGCAGTACTTC.